The 22 T cell receptor beta chains in this list originate from one sample, sequenced in a study of Ad26.COV2.S vaccination and SARS-CoV-2 variants. This sample's treatment: around 19 received Ad26.COV2.S at low or high dose, single or two shots; about five received placebo; per-sample allocation not given. Material that was analyzed had been drawn on day 63 after the first vaccine or placebo injection. Sequenced by immunoSEQ multiplex PCR; TCRdb stores in-frame clones only, minus some. In the table there are 300,000 to 350,000 clones, roughly nine tenths of which are singletons. The source was peripheral blood, collected in a trial of Ad26.COV2.S vaccine versus placebo. The source is a person between 18 and 60 years old who received the Ad26.COV2.S COVID-19 vaccine or a placebo.

A few counts support this clone. The chain recombines TRBV7-8 with TRBJ2-7, with no clear D. CDR3 length equals 12 residues. The germline CDR1 and CDR2 sequences are SGHVS and FQNEAQ. V was trimmed by 1 base and J by 2 bases, leaving 3 bases between them. The CDR3 DNA reads as TGTGCCAGCAGCTTAGGGGCCTACGAGCAGTACTTC. The encoded protein is CASSLGAYEQYF. The full variable domain, rest sourced from reference TRBV7-8 and TRBJ2-7, is GAGVSQSPRYKVAKRGQDVALRCDPISGHVSLFWYQQALGQGPEFLTYFQNEAQLDKSGLPSDRFFAERPEGSVSTLKIQRTQQEDSAVYLCASSLGAYEQYFGPGTRLTVT.

The genes are TRBV12-3 or TRBV12-4 and TRBJ2-3; D is undetermined. Trimming left V 5 bases short and J 5 bases short, with 5 bases between. The CDR3 spans 11 residues. DNA of the CDR3: TGTGCCAGCAGTATCCAAGATACGCAGTATTTT. As protein: CASSIQDTQYF.

The V call is TRBV18, the J call TRBJ2-1, with D possibly being TRBD2 (6 bases). This CDR3 is 15 amino acids long. Germline V lookup: CDR1 KGHSH, CDR2 LQKENI. The germline V and J ends were trimmed by 2 bases and 4 bases, with 12 bases remaining between them. CDR3 sequence reads: CASSPSPGRYNEQFF. CDR3 nucleotides: TGTGCCAGCTCACCAAGCCCGGGGAGGTACAATGAGCAGTTCTTC.

V gene TRBV12-3 or TRBV12-4 combines with J gene TRBJ2-7, with a tentative D call TRBD1 (6 bases). The length of the CDR3 is 12 residues. Trimming removed 2 bases from V and 6 bases from J, with 8 bases in between. The CDR3 region has the DNA TGTGCCAGCAGTTTACAGGGGACCGAGCAGTACTTC. It encodes CASSLQGTEQYF.

The chain joins TRBV13 to TRBJ2-1; no clear D. Germline V gene sequence: CDR1 PRHDT, CDR2 FYEKMQ (reference sequence). The V gene lost 5 bases and the J gene lost 7 bases, with 6 bases spanning the gap. This CDR3 is 11 amino acids long. CDR3 nucleotides: TGTGCCAGCAGCGCCCGTAATGAGCAGTTCTTC. This gives the protein CASSARNEQFF.

This chain connects TRBV7-2 to TRBJ1-3; D is ambiguous. V was clipped by 5 bases and J by 0 bases, with 14 bases between them. The CDR3 loop spans 16 amino acids. Germline V gene sequence: CDR1 SGHTA, CDR2 FQGNSA. The CDR3 nucleotides read TGTGCCAGCAGCACACCACCCCGCCTCTCTGGAAACACCATATATTTT. Protein product: CASSTPPRLSGNTIYF.

The gene calls are TRBV4-1 and TRBJ2-1; a possible D gene is TRBD1 (7 bases). The V end was cut by 11 bases, the J end by 0 bases, with 17 bases between. CDR3 length: 15 residues. Germline-derived CDR1 and CDR2 are MGHRA and YSYEKL. CDR3 coding DNA: TGCGCCGTGGGCAGGGGGGTCAGCTCCTACAATGAGCAGTTCTTC. It specifies CAVGRGVSSYNEQFF.

The V call is TRBV7-8, the J call TRBJ2-3; possibly TRBD1 or TRBD2 for D (6 bases each). This CDR3 is 15 amino acids long. V was pared by 6 bases and J by 4 bases, with 17 bases between. CDR1 SGHVS and CDR2 FQNEAQ come from the germline V gene. For the CDR3, the DNA is TGTGCCAGCAGACCACCTGGGGGGCTGGCAGATACGCAGTATTTT. Encoded protein: CASRPPGGLADTQYF.

This chain uses TRBV4-1 with TRBJ1-2; D gene unclear. Trimming cost V 4 bases and J 8 bases, with 23 bases left between them. The germline V gene encodes CDR1 MGHRA and CDR2 YSYEKL. There are 16 residues in the CDR3. The CDR3: CASSPTKLVATRGYTF. In DNA form, the CDR3 reads TGCGCCAGCAGCCCCACTAAGTTGGTGGCGACGCGGGGCTACACCTTC.

This clone was counted many times. V gene TRBV5-1 combines with J gene TRBJ2-7, with TRBD1 as a possible D gene (6 bases). V lost 1 base to trimming and J lost 5 bases, with 10 bases between them. The CDR3 loop spans 13 amino acids. In germline, CDR1 is SGHRS, CDR2 YFSETQ. This CDR3 is CASSLQGFNEQYF. The CDR3 DNA follows: TGCGCCAGCAGCTTGCAGGGGTTCAACGAGCAGTACTTC.

V gene TRBV7-9 combines with J gene TRBJ2-7, with D maybe TRBD1 (6 bases). CDR3 length equals 14 residues. Germline values: CDR1 SEHNR, CDR2 FQNEAQ (reference sequence). The germline V and J ends were trimmed by 5 bases and 3 bases, with 14 bases remaining between them. CDR3 sequence (DNA): TGTGCCAGCAGCCCCGGAGGACAGTTCTACGAGCAGTACGTC. Translated: CASSPGGQFYEQYV.

CDR3 in amino acids: CASSDMGETQYF. Written as DNA, the CDR3 is TGTGCCAGTAGCGACATGGGAGAGACCCAGTACTTC. This chain joins TRBV19 and TRBJ2-5, with no clear D. Per germline, CDR1 LNHDA and CDR2 SQIVND (reference sequence). V lost 6 bases and J lost 4, with 9 bases in between. The CDR3 runs to 12 residues.

The rearrangement links TRBV5-1 to TRBJ2-3; 13 bases agree with TRBD2. Trimming removed 4 bases from V and 0 bases from J; junction bases left unmatched: 5. The germline CDR1 and CDR2 sequences are SGHRS and YFSETQ. The CDR3 is 17 residues long. CDR3 bases: TGCGCCAGCAGCACCGGACTAGCGGGGGCTAGCACAGATACGCAGTATTTT. Amino acids: CASSTGLAGASTDTQYF.

Only one count was recorded for this clone. This chain joins TRBV28 and TRBJ2-5, with D perhaps TRBD1 or TRBD2 (5 bases each). The CDR3 spans 13 residues. Germline-derived CDR1 and CDR2 are MDHEN and SYDVKM. The germline V and J ends were trimmed by 7 bases and 5 bases, with 14 bases remaining between them. CDR3 coding DNA: TGTGCCAGCATTAAGGGACGTTTCGAGACCCAGTACTTC. Its protein product is CASIKGRFETQYF.

This chain connects TRBV24-1 to TRBJ2-5, with TRBD1 matching 9 bases. In germline, CDR1 is KGHDR, CDR2 SFDVKD. V was clipped by 2 bases and J by 2 bases; unmatched bases: 11. The CDR3 totals 18 residues. The CDR3 nucleotides read TGTGCCACCAGTGATTGGGGACAGGGAGTTCCGGAGCAAGAGACCCAGTACTTC. It specifies CATSDWGQGVPEQETQYF.

This clone was seen just once. The chain employs TRBV18 and TRBJ2-1; D gene unclear. The CDR3 has 13 residues. Germline V gene data show CDR1 as KGHSH and CDR2 as LQKENI. Trimming stripped 3 bases from V and 6 bases from J, with 9 bases between. CDR3 coding DNA: TGTGCCAGCTCACCGATCCAGACCAATGAGCAGTTCTTC. It specifies CASSPIQTNEQFF.

The CDR3 sequence: CATSMGTQENTGELFF. The DNA of the CDR3 is TGTGCCACCTCTATGGGGACACAAGAGAACACCGGGGAGCTGTTTTTT. This chain joins TRBV13 and TRBJ2-2, with D possibly TRBD1 on 6 matching bases. Germline V gene lookup returns CDR1 PRHDT and CDR2 FYEKMQ (reference sequence). The length of the CDR3 is 16 residues. Deletions cut 10 bases from V and 1 base from J, with 19 bases between.

The chain uses TRBV5-1 and TRBJ1-4; 12 nucleotides match TRBD1. CDR3 length: 15 amino acids. V shed 4 bases and J 7 bases; nucleotides not matched to a gene: 5. From germline, CDR1 is SGHRS and CDR2 YFSETQ. CDR3 in amino acids: CASSGGTGGIEKLFF. In DNA form, the CDR3 reads TGCGCCAGCAGCGGTGGGACAGGGGGCATTGAAAAACTGTTTTTT. The full variable domain, in which reference TRBV5-1 and TRBJ1-4 provide the parts outside the CDR3, is KAGVTQTPRYLIKTRGQQVTLSCSPISGHRSVSWYQQTPGQGLQFLFEYFSETQRNKGNFPGRFSGRQFSNSRSEMNVSTLELGDSALYLCASSGGTGGIEKLFFGSGTQLSVL.

The CDR3, as DNA: TGTGCCACCAGTGATTTGACAGGGGGCGGTCAGCCCCAGCATTTT. As protein: CATSDLTGGGQPQHF. This sequence joins TRBV24-1 and TRBJ1-5; 9 nucleotides line up with TRBD1. The J segment lost 6 bases and the V segment lost 0 bases, leaving 2 bases of the junction unmatched. This CDR3 spans 15 amino acids. From germline, CDR1 is KGHDR and CDR2 SFDVKD.

This clone has just a few counts. The V call is TRBV7-9, the J call TRBJ1-1; D is unclear. Germline V CDR1 and CDR2: SEHNR, FQNEAQ (reference sequence). CDR3 length equals 16 residues. The V and J ends lost 5 bases and 0 bases respectively, with 16 bases between them. The CDR3 bases are TGTGCCAGCAGCCTCACCGACGGGCCAGTGAACACTGAAGCTTTCTTT. Translating it yields CASSLTDGPVNTEAFF.

The genes are TRBV15 and TRBJ1-2, with D possibly being TRBD1 (6 bases). CDR3 length: 16 residues. Trimming removed 6 bases from V and 4 bases from J, with 21 bases in between. The V gene's germline CDR1 is LNHNV and CDR2 YYDKDF (reference sequence). For the CDR3, the DNA is TGTGCCACCAGACAGGGCGGGACCCCTCGTCCCTATGGCTACACCTTC. It yields the protein CATRQGGTPRPYGYTF.

The genes are TRBV7-3 and TRBJ1-1; D is undetermined. Germline V lookup: CDR1 SGHTA, CDR2 FQGTGA. The germline V and J ends were trimmed by 2 bases and 5 bases, with 9 bases remaining between them. CDR3 size: 13 residues. The CDR3 DNA sequence: TGTGCCAGCAGCTTATTCGGAGGGACTGAAGCTTTCTTT. This gives the protein CASSLFGGTEAFF.